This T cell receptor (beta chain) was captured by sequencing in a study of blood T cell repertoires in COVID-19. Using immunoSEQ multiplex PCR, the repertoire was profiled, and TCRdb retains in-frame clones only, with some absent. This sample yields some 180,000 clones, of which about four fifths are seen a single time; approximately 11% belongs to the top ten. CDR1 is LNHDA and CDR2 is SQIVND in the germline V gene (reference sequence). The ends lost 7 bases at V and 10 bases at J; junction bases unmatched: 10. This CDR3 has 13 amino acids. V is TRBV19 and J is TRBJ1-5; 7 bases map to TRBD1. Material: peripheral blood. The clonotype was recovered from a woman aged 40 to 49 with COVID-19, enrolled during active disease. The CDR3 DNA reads TGTGCCAGTAATAACAGACAGGGTAGCCCCCAGCATTTT. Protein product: CASNNRQGSPQHF.